The T cell receptor beta chain described here comes from a study of cytomegalovirus exposure and HLA in healthy donors. Primers for the PCR totalled 60 Vbeta and 13 Jbeta. Profiling relied on immunoSEQ multiplex PCR, and the TCRdb table lists in-frame clones only, not all of them. The sample lists about 120,000 clones, about 75% seen once, with roughly 3% in the top ten. The study, taken as a whole, reports: Most CMV-associated TCR beta chains appeared HLA-restricted in a later analysis. Immune exposure information available was restricted to CMV serostatus.

The CDR3 is 16 amino acids. Germline V CDR1 and CDR2: MNHEY, SMNVEV (reference sequence). Losses at the gene ends were 5 bases for V and 2 bases for J; bases not matched to a gene: 5. On this clone: What it recognizes is unknown. The same CDR3 is also encoded by other DNA sequences in this sample.

The J gene is TRBJ2-1, the V gene TRBV27; 11 bases map to TRBD2. This clonotype originated in a woman aged 40 to 55 in good health and CMV-seropositive. Specimen: PBMCs. This CDR3 reads CASSPGTSGAYNEQFF. CDR3 DNA sequence: TGTGCCAGCAGTCCCGGGACTAGCGGAGCCTACAATGAGCAGTTCTTC.